Below, 20 T cell receptor beta chains from the same sample are listed, as sequenced in a study of blood T cells in healthy people across ages. Alongside a J-beta primer mix, a sample-barcoded 5' primer served in a second PCR lasting about 7 to 12 cycles. TCRdb passed the 5' RACE reads through MiXCR, listing each CDR3 protein once. The table records about 1.1 million distinct CDR3 sequences, about two fifths of them present only once. Sequencing was performed on blood. These receptors were taken from a man younger than 35 in good health.

This clonotype came up once. V usage is TRBV20-1 and J usage is TRBJ1-4; the D is unclear. Germline lookup yields CDR1 DFQATT and CDR2 SNEGSKA (reference sequence). This CDR3 region has 13 residues. The V gene lost 5 bases and the J gene lost 8 bases, with 15 bases spanning the gap. DNA for the CDR3: TGCAGTGCTTACGGACGGAGGAGGGAAAAACTGTTTTTT. It encodes CSAYGRRREKLFF.

As to this clonotype: This may come from a read error, since a much larger clone is one base off. J is TRBJ2-3 and V is TRBV12-5, with D uncertain. V lost 1 base to trimming and J lost 4 bases, with 9 bases between them. There are 14 residues in the CDR3. Germline V gives CDR1 LGHNT, CDR2 FRNRAP. The CDR3 reads CASGLDLNADTQYF. As DNA, the CDR3 is TGTGCTAGTGGTTTGGACCTGAACGCAGATACGCAGTATTTT. Full variable domain (outside the CDR3, taken from reference TRBV12-5 and TRBJ2-3): DARVTQTPRHKVTEMGQEVTMRCQPILGHNTVFWYRQTMMQGLELLAYFRNRAPLDDSGMPKDRFSAEMPDATLATLKIQPSEPRDSAVYFCASGLDLNADTQYFGPGTRLTVL.

This clonotype showed up many times. The rearrangement uses TRBV5-1 and TRBJ2-3, with TRBD2 matching over 12 bases. The CDR3 runs 16 residues. Germline-derived CDR1 and CDR2 are SGHRS and YFSETQ. V lost 4 bases and J lost 5; bases outside the gene matches: 8. The CDR3 DNA reads as TGCGCCAGCAGCCCCCGGACTAGCGGGGTTGGAGATACGCAGTATTTT. Encoded protein: CASSPRTSGVGDTQYF.

The table lists this clonotype with a few counts. This sequence joins TRBV7-8 and TRBJ2-3; TRBD1 agrees at 9 bases. V lost 5 bases to trimming and J lost 9 bases; unmatched junction nucleotides: 9. The CDR3 sequence is 14 residues long. Germline-derived CDR1 and CDR2 are SGHVS and FQNEAQ. CDR3 sequence (DNA): TGTGCCAGCAGCCGATCGGGACAGGGAATGACGCAGTATTTT. It codes for CASSRSGQGMTQYF.

The rearrangement joins TRBV30 to TRBJ2-6, with D tentatively TRBD2 (5 bases). The CDR3 runs 14 residues. Germline assignment: CDR1 GTSNPN and CDR2 SVGIG (reference sequence). Trimming removed 5 bases at V and 4 bases at J, with 12 bases between. The CDR3 protein is CAWGRFGGANVLTF. In DNA, the CDR3 is TGTGCCTGGGGGAGATTCGGGGGGGCCAACGTCCTGACTTTC. Full variable domain (outside the CDR3, taken from reference TRBV30 and TRBJ2-6): SQTIHQWPATLVQPVGSPLSLECTVEGTSNPNLYWYRQAAGRGLQLLFYSVGIGQISSEVPQNLSASRPQDRQFILSSKKLLLSDSGFYLCAWGRFGGANVLTFGAGSRLTVL.

This clonotype appeared a few times. This chain connects TRBV12-3 or TRBV12-4 to TRBJ2-3; no definite D call. This CDR3 region has 12 residues. The CDR3 DNA reads TGTGTTACGAGCCCTGGCACAGATACGCAGTATTTT. Amino acids: CVTSPGTDTQYF.

This clonotype has just a few counts. The chain joins TRBV27 to TRBJ1-5; 8 positions match TRBD1. CDR3 size: 16 residues. The germline V gene has CDR1 MNHEY and CDR2 SMNVEV (reference sequence). J gave up 3 bases and V 4 bases, and 8 bases lay outside the gene matches. The CDR3 sequence is CASSSWTGSNNQPQHF. The CDR3 DNA is TGTGCCAGCAGTTCATGGACAGGGTCGAACAATCAGCCCCAGCATTTT.

The table lists this clonotype with a few counts. The J gene is TRBJ1-5, the V gene TRBV7-2, with D perhaps matching TRBD1 (5 bases). CDR1 is SGHTA, CDR2 FQGNSA, per germline. This CDR3 region has 17 residues. V was trimmed by 3 bases and J by 0 bases, leaving 15 bases between them. Here the CDR3 reads CASSFTGGVYSNQPQHF. The CDR3 DNA reads as TGTGCCAGCAGCTTCACGGGAGGGGTCTATAGCAATCAGCCCCAGCATTTT.

At least ten counts were recorded for this clonotype. Compared with germline, one end of the junction differs, possibly owing to a read error. V is TRBV7-2 and J is TRBJ2-5, with TRBD1 identical over 7 bases. Germline V CDR1 and CDR2: SGHTA, FQGNSA. There are 14 residues in the CDR3. CDR3 in DNA: TGTGCCAGCAGTTTAGGGGGCTTCCAAGAGACCCAGTACTTC. It translates to CASSLGGFQETQYF.

In its sample, this clonotype was seen a few times. The chain combines TRBV30 with TRBJ1-2; a possible D gene is TRBD1 (5 bases). Germline loops: CDR1 GTSNPN, CDR2 SVGIG (reference sequence). The CDR3 contains 16 residues. V lost 1 base, J lost 2 bases, and 17 bases lay in between. The CDR3 loop is CAWSGLGTVMNYGYTF. As DNA, the CDR3 is TGTGCCTGGAGTGGGTTAGGGACCGTGATGAACTATGGCTACACCTTC.

This clonotype was counted only a few times. This sequence joins TRBV20-1 and TRBJ1-6; tentatively, D is TRBD1 (6 bases). Germline V lookup: CDR1 DFQATT, CDR2 SNEGSKA (reference sequence). Trimming took off 3 bases at V and 6 bases at J, with 9 bases between the two ends. CDR3 size: 13 residues. The CDR3, as DNA: TGCAGTGCTAGGACAGGAAGTAATTCACCCCTCCACTTT. Its protein is CSARTGSNSPLHF.

The V call is TRBV28, the J call TRBJ2-7; 7 bases match TRBD2. Germline V gives CDR1 MDHEN, CDR2 SYDVKM. The CDR3 runs 14 residues. J lost 1 base, V lost 7 bases, and 7 bases had no gene match. For the CDR3, the DNA is TGTGCCAGCACCACTAGCGAGGGTTCCTACGAGCAGTACTTC. Translation: CASTTSEGSYEQYF.

The rearrangement uses TRBV7-3 and TRBJ2-2; D unclear. Trimming took 2 bases from V and 7 from J, leaving 11 bases between them. The CDR3 spans 14 residues. The germline V gene encodes CDR1 SGHTA and CDR2 FQGTGA. The CDR3 sequence: CASSLDHGRGELFF. CDR3 nucleotides: TGTGCCAGCAGCTTAGATCATGGGCGCGGGGAGCTGTTTTTT. Based on the CDR3 plus reference TRBV7-3 and TRBJ2-2, the full variable domain is GAGVSQTPSNKVTEKGKYVELRCDPISGHTALYWYRQSLGQGPEFLIYFQGTGAADDSGLPNDRFFAVRPEGSVSTLKIQRTERGDSAVYLCASSLDHGRGELFFGEGSRLTVL.

This clonotype was seen a handful of times. This rearrangement joins TRBV9 to TRBJ1-3; D perhaps matches TRBD1 (6 bases). Per the germline V gene, CDR1 is SGDLS and CDR2 is YYNGEE. This CDR3 region has 15 residues. Trimming removed 0 bases at V and 0 bases at J, with 7 bases between. In nucleotides, the CDR3 is TGTGCCAGCAGCGTAGGGACAGTCTCTGGAAACACCATATATTTT. Residues: CASSVGTVSGNTIYF.

The rearrangement joins TRBV12-3 or TRBV12-4 to TRBJ1-1, with D maybe TRBD1 (5 bases). V lost 1 base and J 4 bases, leaving 16 bases between the germline ends. This CDR3 comprises 16 residues. The chain's CDR3 is CASSLGEGVRGTEAFF. The CDR3 nucleotides are TGTGCCAGCAGTTTAGGGGAAGGGGTCCGCGGCACTGAAGCTTTCTTT.

The chain recombines TRBV18 with TRBJ1-4; no clear D. Germline V gene lookup returns CDR1 KGHSH and CDR2 LQKENI. Trimming removed 5 bases at V and 3 bases at J, with 13 bases between. The CDR3 extends over 15 amino acids. Here the CDR3 DNA reads TGTGCCAGCTCAATCGACCTGAACGCTAATGAAAAACTGTTTTTT. Its translation: CASSIDLNANEKLFF. The full variable domain, rest sourced from reference TRBV18 and TRBJ1-4, is NAGVMQNPRHLVRRRGQEARLRCSPMKGHSHVYWYRQLPEEGLKFMVYLQKENIIDESGMPKERFSAEFPKEGPSILRIQQVVRGDSAAYFCASSIDLNANEKLFFGSGTQLSVL.

In its sample, this clonotype was seen a few times. The chain couples TRBV20-1 to TRBJ2-7; 14 bases align to TRBD2. V shed 2 bases and J 5 bases; nucleotides not matched to a gene: 5. The CDR3 covers 15 residues. From germline, CDR1 is DFQATT and CDR2 SNEGSKA (reference sequence). The CDR3 DNA reads TGCAGTGCTAGAAGGACTAGCGGGGGGTTGGACGAGCAGTACTTC. As protein: CSARRTSGGLDEQYF.

In this sample, this clonotype turned up a few times. V gene TRBV12-3 or TRBV12-4 combines with J gene TRBJ2-5; 8 nucleotides align to TRBD1. V lost 3 bases, J lost 5 bases, and 5 bases stayed unmatched. This CDR3 is built from 14 residues. The CDR3 loop is CASSFGQGGETQYF. As DNA, the CDR3 is TGTGCCAGCAGTTTCGGACAGGGTGGGGAGACCCAGTACTTC.

Ten or more counts support this clonotype. The chain carries TRBV7-3 and TRBJ2-1; D uncertain. The CDR3 runs 13 residues. V was cut by 5 bases and J by 5 bases, with 10 bases left in between. Per the germline V gene, CDR1 is SGHTA and CDR2 is FQGTGA. In DNA, the CDR3 is TGTGCCAGCAGCCCTGGACGCAACAATGAGCAGTTCTTC. This sequence encodes CASSPGRNNEQFF. Complete variable domain (other parts from reference TRBV7-3 and TRBJ2-1): GAGVSQTPSNKVTEKGKYVELRCDPISGHTALYWYRQSLGQGPEFLIYFQGTGAADDSGLPNDRFFAVRPEGSVSTLKIQRTERGDSAVYLCASSPGRNNEQFFGPGTRLTVL.

This clonotype was picked up a small number of times. This rearrangement joins TRBV6-6 to TRBJ2-3; 7 bases map to TRBD1. V lost 0 bases to trimming and J lost 2 bases; unmatched junction nucleotides: 5. The CDR3 is made up of 16 amino acids. CDR1 is MNHNY and CDR2 is SVGAGI in the germline V gene (reference sequence). Written as DNA, the CDR3 is TGTGCCAGCAGTTACTCGGGACAGAGATACACAGATACGCAGTATTTT. Its protein is CASSYSGQRYTDTQYF.